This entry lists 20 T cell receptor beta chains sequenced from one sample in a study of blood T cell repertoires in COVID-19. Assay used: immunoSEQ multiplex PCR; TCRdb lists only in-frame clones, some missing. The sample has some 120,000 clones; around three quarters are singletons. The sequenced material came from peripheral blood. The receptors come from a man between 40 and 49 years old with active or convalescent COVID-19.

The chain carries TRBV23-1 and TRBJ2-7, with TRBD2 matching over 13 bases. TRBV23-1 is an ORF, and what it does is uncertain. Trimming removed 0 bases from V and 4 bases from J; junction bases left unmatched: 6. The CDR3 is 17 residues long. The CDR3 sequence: CASSQSGLAGVGYEQYF. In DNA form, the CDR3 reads TGCGCCAGCAGTCAATCCGGACTAGCGGGAGTCGGGTACGAGCAGTACTTC.

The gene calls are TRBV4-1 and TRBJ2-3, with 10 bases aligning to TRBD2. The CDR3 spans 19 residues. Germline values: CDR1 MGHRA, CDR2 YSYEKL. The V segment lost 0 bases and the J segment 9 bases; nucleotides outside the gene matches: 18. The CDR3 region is CASSQEGPVASGSSATQYF. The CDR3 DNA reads TGCGCCAGCAGCCAAGAGGGGCCTGTGGCTAGCGGGAGTAGTGCCACGCAGTATTTT.

CDR3 sequence (DNA): TGTGCCAGCAGCCCCCGCATCGGGGTGGTGACTAGCGCCGACAATGAGCAGTTCTTC. Translated: CASSPRIGVVTSADNEQFF. The V gene is TRBV3-1 (or the pseudogene TRBV3-2), the J gene TRBJ2-1; TRBD2 aligns across 8 bases. The CDR3 extends over 19 amino acids. Germline CDR1 reads LGHDT; CDR2 reads YNNKEL (reference sequence). J was trimmed by 5 bases and V by 4 bases; bases with no gene match: 19.

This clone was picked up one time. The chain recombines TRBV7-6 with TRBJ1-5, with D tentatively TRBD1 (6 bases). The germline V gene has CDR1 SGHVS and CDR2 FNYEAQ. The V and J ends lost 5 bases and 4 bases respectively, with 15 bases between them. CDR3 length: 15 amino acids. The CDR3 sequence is CASSTLGGTNQPQHF. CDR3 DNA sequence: TGTGCCAGCAGCACCCTCGGGGGGACAAATCAGCCCCAGCATTTT. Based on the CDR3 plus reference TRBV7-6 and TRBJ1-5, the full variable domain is GAGVSQSPRYKVTKRGQDVALRCDPISGHVSLYWYRQALGQGPEFLTYFNYEAQQDKSGLPNDRFSAERPEGSISTLTIQRTEQRDSAMYRCASSTLGGTNQPQHFGDGTRLSIL.

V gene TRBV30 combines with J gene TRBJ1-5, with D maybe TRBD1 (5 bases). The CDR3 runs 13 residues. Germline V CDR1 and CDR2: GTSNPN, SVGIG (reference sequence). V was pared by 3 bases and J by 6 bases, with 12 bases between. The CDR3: CAWREQVGQPQHF. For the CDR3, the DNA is TGTGCCTGGAGAGAACAGGTCGGTCAGCCCCAGCATTTT.

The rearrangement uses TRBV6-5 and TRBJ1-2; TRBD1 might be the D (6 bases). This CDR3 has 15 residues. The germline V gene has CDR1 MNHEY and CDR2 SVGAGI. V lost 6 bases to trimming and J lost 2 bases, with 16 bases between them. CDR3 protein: CASRSTGRQNYGYTF. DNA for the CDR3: TGTGCCAGCAGGTCTACAGGGCGTCAAAACTATGGCTACACCTTC.

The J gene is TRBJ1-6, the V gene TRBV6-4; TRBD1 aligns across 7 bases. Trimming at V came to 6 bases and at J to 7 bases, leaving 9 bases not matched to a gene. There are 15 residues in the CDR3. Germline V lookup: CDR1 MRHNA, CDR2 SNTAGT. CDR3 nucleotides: TGTGCCAGCAGGGAGGGGGCCTTCCCGAATTCACCCCTCCACTTT. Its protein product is CASREGAFPNSPLHF.

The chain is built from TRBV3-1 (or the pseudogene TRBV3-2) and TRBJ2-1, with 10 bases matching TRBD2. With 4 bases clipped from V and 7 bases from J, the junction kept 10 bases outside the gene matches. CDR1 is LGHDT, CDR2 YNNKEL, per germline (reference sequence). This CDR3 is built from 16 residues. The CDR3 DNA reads TGTGCCAGCAGCCCCCACCGGAGAGCGGGAGGGAATGAGCAGTTCTTC. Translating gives CASSPHRRAGGNEQFF.

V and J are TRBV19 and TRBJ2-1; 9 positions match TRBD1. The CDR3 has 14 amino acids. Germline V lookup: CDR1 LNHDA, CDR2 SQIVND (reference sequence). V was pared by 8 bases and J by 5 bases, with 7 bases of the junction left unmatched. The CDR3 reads CASFGQGYHNEQFF. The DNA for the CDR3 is TGTGCCAGTTTCGGACAGGGGTACCACAATGAGCAGTTCTTC.

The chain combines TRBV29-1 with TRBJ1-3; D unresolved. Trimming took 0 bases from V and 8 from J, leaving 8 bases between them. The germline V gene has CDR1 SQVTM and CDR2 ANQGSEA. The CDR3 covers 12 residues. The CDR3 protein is CSVEEPEDTIYF. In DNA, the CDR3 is TGCAGCGTTGAAGAACCAGAGGACACCATATATTTT.

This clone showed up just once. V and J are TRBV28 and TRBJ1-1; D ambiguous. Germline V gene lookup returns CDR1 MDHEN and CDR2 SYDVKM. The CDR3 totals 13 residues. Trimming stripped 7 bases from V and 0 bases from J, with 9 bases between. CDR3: CASTRLLNTEAFF. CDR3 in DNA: TGTGCCAGCACCCGTCTATTGAACACTGAAGCTTTCTTT.

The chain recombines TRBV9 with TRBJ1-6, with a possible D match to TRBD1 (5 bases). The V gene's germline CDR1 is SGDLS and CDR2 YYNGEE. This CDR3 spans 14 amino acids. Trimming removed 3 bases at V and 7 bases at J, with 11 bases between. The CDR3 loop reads CASSAAGINSPLHF. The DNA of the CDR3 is TGTGCCAGCAGCGCGGCAGGGATCAATTCACCCCTCCACTTT.

CDR3 nucleotide sequence: TGCAGCGTCCCTCTGACTAGCGGAAACTACAATGAGCAGTTCTTC. Its protein is CSVPLTSGNYNEQFF. The V and J genes are TRBV29-1 and TRBJ2-1, with TRBD2 matching over 9 bases. V lost 6 bases, J lost 3 bases, and 9 bases stayed unmatched. This CDR3 is 15 amino acids long. Germline assignment: CDR1 SQVTM and CDR2 ANQGSEA.

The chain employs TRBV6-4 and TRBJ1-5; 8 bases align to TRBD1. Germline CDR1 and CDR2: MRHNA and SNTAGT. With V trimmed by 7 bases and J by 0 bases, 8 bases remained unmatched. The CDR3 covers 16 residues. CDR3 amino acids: CASTKTGDYSNQPQHF. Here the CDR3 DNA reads TGTGCCAGCACGAAGACAGGGGATTATAGCAATCAGCCCCAGCATTTT.

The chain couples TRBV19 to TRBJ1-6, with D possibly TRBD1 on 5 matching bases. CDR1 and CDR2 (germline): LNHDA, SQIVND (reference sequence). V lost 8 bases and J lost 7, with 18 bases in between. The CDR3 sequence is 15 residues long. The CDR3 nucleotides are TGTGCCAGTGCCCCAGGGCGAAGGGAAAATTCACCCCTCCACTTT. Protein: CASAPGRRENSPLHF.

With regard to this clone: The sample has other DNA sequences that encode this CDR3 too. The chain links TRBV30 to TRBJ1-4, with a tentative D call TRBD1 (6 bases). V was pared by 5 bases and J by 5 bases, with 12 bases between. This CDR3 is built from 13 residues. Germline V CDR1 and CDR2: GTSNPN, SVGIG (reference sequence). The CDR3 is CAWGGQLNEKLFF. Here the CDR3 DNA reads TGTGCCTGGGGAGGACAGCTAAATGAAAAACTGTTTTTT.

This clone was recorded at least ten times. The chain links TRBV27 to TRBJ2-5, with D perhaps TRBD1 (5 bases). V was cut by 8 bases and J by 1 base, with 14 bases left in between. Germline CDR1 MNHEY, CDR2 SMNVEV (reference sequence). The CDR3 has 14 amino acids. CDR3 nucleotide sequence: TGTGCCAGCGCAGGGTCTCCTTTCCAAGAGACCCAGTACTTC. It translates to CASAGSPFQETQYF.

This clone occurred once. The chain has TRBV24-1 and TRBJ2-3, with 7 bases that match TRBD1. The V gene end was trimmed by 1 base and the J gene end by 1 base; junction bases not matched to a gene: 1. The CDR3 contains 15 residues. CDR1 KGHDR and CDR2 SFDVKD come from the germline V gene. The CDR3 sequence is CATSDFDRGTDTQYF. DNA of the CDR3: TGTGCCACCAGTGATTTCGACAGGGGCACAGATACGCAGTATTTT.

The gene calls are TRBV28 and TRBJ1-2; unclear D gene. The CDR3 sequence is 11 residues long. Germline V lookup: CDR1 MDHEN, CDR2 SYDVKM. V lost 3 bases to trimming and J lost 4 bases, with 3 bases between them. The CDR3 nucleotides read TGTGCCAGCAGTTTGAGCTATGGCTACACCTTC. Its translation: CASSLSYGYTF.

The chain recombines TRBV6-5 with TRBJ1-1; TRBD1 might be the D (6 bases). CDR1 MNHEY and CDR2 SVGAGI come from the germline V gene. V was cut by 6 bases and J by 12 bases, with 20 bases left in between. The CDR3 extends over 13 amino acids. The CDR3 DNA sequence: TGTGCCAGCAGATCTACAGGGAAGGGAATTCCTTTCTTT. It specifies CASRSTGKGIPFF.